The 14 T cell receptor beta chains reported below all come from one sample, sequenced in a study of CD8+ T cells in alopecia areata. After isolation, RNA underwent reverse transcription to generate cDNA as the sequencing template. Produced via immunoSEQ multiplex PCR; TCRdb's table is partial and in-frame only. The sample lists about 140,000 clones, 51% occurring once. Here the sequenced sample was CD4+ T cells sorted from blood, taken at week 0. The receptors originated from a human donor with alopecia areata.

The chain combines TRBV27 with TRBJ2-1; the match to TRBD2 covers 9 bases. The CDR3 spans 17 residues. V trimming: 6 bases; J trimming: 6 bases; junction bases outside the gene matches: 15. The germline V gene has CDR1 MNHEY and CDR2 SMNVEV (reference sequence). This chain's CDR3 is CASSYKTLAGTINEQFF. As DNA, the CDR3 is TGTGCCAGCAGCTACAAAACCCTAGCGGGAACTATCAATGAGCAGTTCTTC.

The chain carries TRBV5-4 and TRBJ2-1; 7 positions match TRBD2. The V gene end was trimmed by 0 bases and the J gene end by 1 base; junction bases not matched to a gene: 4. The CDR3 sequence is 16 residues long. Germline CDR1 SGHNT, CDR2 YYREEE (reference sequence). The CDR3 bases are TGTGCCAGCAGCTTGGGCGGGAGCGGGTCCTACAATGAGCAGTTCTTC. Translating it yields CASSLGGSGSYNEQFF.

This sequence joins TRBV29-1 and TRBJ1-3, with D unclear. Germline loops: CDR1 SQVTM, CDR2 ANQGSEA. CDR3 length: 12 residues. The germline V and J ends were trimmed by 5 bases and 1 base, with 6 bases remaining between them. CDR3 sequence reads: CSVRRSGNTIYF. DNA for the CDR3: TGCAGCGTTCGACGTTCTGGAAACACCATATATTTT. Complete variable domain (other parts from reference TRBV29-1 and TRBJ1-3): SAVISQKPSRDICQRGTSLTIQCQVDSQVTMMFWYRQQPGQSLTLIATANQGSEATYESGFVIDKFPISRPNLTFSTLTVSNMSPEDSSIYLCSVRRSGNTIYFGEGSWLTVV.

V gene TRBV10-2 combines with J gene TRBJ2-7; TRBD2 aligns across 7 bases. Trimming at V came to 6 bases and at J to 1 base, leaving 6 bases not matched to a gene. This CDR3 is 14 amino acids long. Germline CDR1 WSHSY, CDR2 SAAADI. The CDR3 DNA reads as TGCGCCAGCAGACGACTAGCCAAATCCTACGAGCAGTACTTC. Translating it yields CASRRLAKSYEQYF.

The V gene is TRBV18, the J gene TRBJ1-1; no reliable D call. With 0 bases removed from V and 1 base from J, the gap between germline ends came to 12 bases. CDR3 size: 16 residues. Germline CDR1 reads KGHSH; CDR2 reads LQKENI. CDR3 sequence reads: CASSPPGRNPNTEAFF. For the CDR3, the DNA is TGTGCCAGCTCACCACCGGGCCGTAACCCGAACACTGAAGCTTTCTTT.

The genes are TRBV6-6 and TRBJ2-7; a weak D match, TRBD1 (6 bases). V was pared by 8 bases and J by 2 bases, with 10 bases between. This CDR3 comprises 12 residues. CDR1 is MNHNY, CDR2 SVGAGI, per germline (reference sequence). This CDR3 reads CASRHRAYEQYF. The CDR3 DNA follows: TGTGCCAGCCGGCACAGGGCCTACGAGCAGTACTTC.

For the CDR3, the DNA is TGTGCCAGCAGTTCCATAGACACAATGAACACTGAAGCTTTCTTT. Residues: CASSSIDTMNTEAFF. The rearrangement joins TRBV6-6 to TRBJ1-1; D gene ambiguous. Germline CDR1 is MNHNY and CDR2 is SVGAGI (reference sequence). The germline V and J ends were trimmed by 4 bases and 0 bases, with 12 bases remaining between them. CDR3 length: 15 amino acids.

This sequence joins TRBV29-1 and TRBJ1-1; no reliable D call. Germline CDR1 SQVTM, CDR2 ANQGSEA. The CDR3 loop spans 13 amino acids. With 4 bases removed from V and 0 bases from J, the gap between germline ends came to 9 bases. This CDR3 reads CSVGQRMNTEAFF. The CDR3 DNA reads as TGCAGCGTTGGGCAGAGAATGAACACTGAAGCTTTCTTT. The full variable domain, rest sourced from reference TRBV29-1 and TRBJ1-1, is SAVISQKPSRDICQRGTSLTIQCQVDSQVTMMFWYRQQPGQSLTLIATANQGSEATYESGFVIDKFPISRPNLTFSTLTVSNMSPEDSSIYLCSVGQRMNTEAFFGQGTRLTVV.

This clone has more than one count but fewer than ten. This chain connects TRBV5-1 to TRBJ1-1, with D perhaps TRBD1 (5 bases). CDR1 and CDR2 from the germline V gene are SGHRS and YFSETQ. V lost 1 base and J 4 bases, leaving 8 bases between the germline ends. CDR3 size: 13 residues. CDR3 in DNA: TGCGCCAGCAGCTTGTCCCAGGGCACTGAAGCTTTCTTT. Its protein is CASSLSQGTEAFF.

The chain couples TRBV7-2 to TRBJ2-1, with unresolved D. This CDR3 has 11 residues. Germline V gives CDR1 SGHTA, CDR2 FQGNSA. Trimming took 2 bases from V and 6 from J, leaving 2 bases between them. In DNA form, the CDR3 reads TGTGCCAGCAGCTTAATCAATGAGCAGTTCTTC. Translated, it gives CASSLINEQFF.

J is TRBJ2-5 and V is TRBV18; a possible D gene is TRBD2 (6 bases). Trimming cost V 1 base and J 5 bases, with 8 bases left between them. There are 13 residues in the CDR3. Germline V CDR1 and CDR2: KGHSH, LQKENI. CDR3 loop: CASSPRGGETQYF. In nucleotides, the CDR3 is TGTGCCAGCTCACCACGAGGAGGGGAGACCCAGTACTTC.

In its sample, this clone was seen a few times. The gene calls are TRBV25-1 and TRBJ1-2; D is perhaps TRBD1 (5 bases). Trimming took 6 bases from V and 4 from J, leaving 15 bases between them. This CDR3 spans 14 amino acids. Germline lookup yields CDR1 MGHDK and CDR2 SYGVNS. CDR3 protein: CASSSGAAVYGYTF. The CDR3 DNA reads as TGTGCCAGCAGCTCCGGGGCTGCCGTCTATGGCTACACCTTC.

This clone was observed a single time. The chain links TRBV5-4 to TRBJ2-7, with D perhaps TRBD1 (5 bases). Germline loops: CDR1 SGHNT, CDR2 YYREEE (reference sequence). V gave up 4 bases and J gave up 0 bases, with 20 bases separating them. This CDR3 region has 17 residues. CDR3 residues: CASSPKGGWGGSYEQYF. The CDR3 DNA is TGTGCCAGCAGCCCGAAGGGTGGGTGGGGCGGCTCCTACGAGCAGTACTTC.

V is TRBV14 and J is TRBJ2-5, with 11 bases aligning to TRBD2. The CDR3 loop spans 15 amino acids. V lost 4 bases and J lost 4; bases outside the gene matches: 5. The V gene's germline CDR1 is SGHDN and CDR2 FVKESK. The CDR3, as DNA: TGTGCCAGCAGCCCCATTAGCGGGAGGGTAGAGACCCAGTACTTC. Protein product: CASSPISGRVETQYF.